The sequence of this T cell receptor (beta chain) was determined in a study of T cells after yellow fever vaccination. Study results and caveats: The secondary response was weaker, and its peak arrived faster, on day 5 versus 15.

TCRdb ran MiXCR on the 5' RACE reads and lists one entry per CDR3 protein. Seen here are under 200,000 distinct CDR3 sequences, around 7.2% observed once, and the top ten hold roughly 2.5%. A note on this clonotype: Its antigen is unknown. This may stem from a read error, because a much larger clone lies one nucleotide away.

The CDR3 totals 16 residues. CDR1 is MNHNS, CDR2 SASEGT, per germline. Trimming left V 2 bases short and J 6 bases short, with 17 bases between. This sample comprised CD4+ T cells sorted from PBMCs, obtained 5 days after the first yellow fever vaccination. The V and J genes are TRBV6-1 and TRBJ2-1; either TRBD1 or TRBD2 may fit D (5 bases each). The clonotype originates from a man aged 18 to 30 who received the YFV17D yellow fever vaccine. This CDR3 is CASSELEATGANEQFF. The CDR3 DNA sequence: TGTGCCAGCAGTGAACTGGAGGCTACAGGAGCCAATGAGCAGTTCTTC.